The 19 T cell receptor beta chains below come from one sample, sequenced in a study of long-term antiretroviral therapy in people with HIV (dated by TCRdb to the early 2020s). The immunoSEQ hsTCRB v3.0 assay was used at survey level resolution for TRB variable region sequencing. TCRdb took this table from immuneACCESS and kept in-frame rearrangements with V and J called. Such tables lack part of the clones; where checked against another copy, unresolved V genes explain under half of the gap, and the rest is unexplained. Recorded for this sample are some 23,000 clones; approximately 95% of them occurred a single time. The top ten clones comprise 9.2% of the sample. The sample here was unsorted PBMCs, taken 7.6 years after starting antiretroviral therapy. All receptors derive from a woman in her thirties or forties with HIV.

The genes are TRBV10-3 and TRBJ1-2, with D perhaps TRBD1 (5 bases). The germline CDR1 and CDR2 sequences are ENHRY and SYGVKD. The CDR3 has 12 residues. Trimming stripped 4 bases from V and 8 bases from J, with 11 bases between. The CDR3 sequence is CAISAEGRGYTF. CDR3 nucleotide sequence: TGTGCCATCAGTGCAGAGGGGCGCGGCTACACCTTC.

CDR3 bases: TGTGCCAGCAGCTCGACAGATTACTATGGCTACACCTTC. It yields the protein CASSSTDYYGYTF. The rearrangement uses TRBV7-2 and TRBJ1-2; a possible D gene is TRBD1 (5 bases). The ends were cut back, 4 bases at V and 3 bases at J, with 9 bases in the middle. The CDR3 contains 13 residues. Germline V gives CDR1 SGHTA, CDR2 FQGNSA.

The chain joins TRBV11-2 to TRBJ2-7; TRBD1 is a possible D gene (6 bases). V was trimmed by 5 bases and J by 6 bases, leaving 17 bases between them. This CDR3 has 14 residues. CDR1 and CDR2 (germline): SGHAT, FQNNGV. CDR3 sequence: CASSNPNRASEQYF. The CDR3, as DNA: TGTGCCAGCAGCAACCCAAACAGGGCGAGCGAGCAGTACTTC.

This clone was recorded once. The V call is TRBV7-9, the J call TRBJ1-4; D not resolved. Germline-derived CDR1 and CDR2 are SEHNR and FQNEAQ (reference sequence). The CDR3 has 14 residues. Trimming took off 11 bases at V and 5 bases at J, with 18 bases between the two ends. CDR3 in amino acids: CAHNWGGSNEKLFF. The CDR3 DNA is TGTGCCCACAACTGGGGAGGATCGAATGAAAAACTGTTTTTT.

The V and J genes are TRBV7-9 and TRBJ1-6; D is ambiguous. The CDR3 length is 12 residues. V was trimmed by 1 base and J by 14 bases, leaving 9 bases between them. Germline CDR1 and CDR2: SEHNR and FQNEAQ (reference sequence). CDR3 region: CASSLGSGALHF. For the CDR3, the DNA is TGTGCCAGCAGCTTAGGATCTGGGGCCCTCCACTTT.

This rearrangement joins TRBV30 to TRBJ2-1, with 8 bases lining up with TRBD2. The germline V gene encodes CDR1 GTSNPN and CDR2 SVGIG (reference sequence). The CDR3 is 17 amino acids. The V and J ends lost 2 bases and 2 bases, in that order; junction bases with no gene match: 11. In DNA, the CDR3 is TGTGCCTGGAGTCCGAGGGGTGCGGGGGGCGCCTACAATGAGCAGTTCTTC. Translated, it gives CAWSPRGAGGAYNEQFF.

The chain has TRBV5-1 and TRBJ1-2; 7 nucleotides agree with TRBD1. There are 13 residues in the CDR3. V lost 4 bases, J lost 6 bases, and 6 bases stayed unmatched. Looked up from germline, CDR1 is SGHRS and CDR2 is YFSETQ. DNA of the CDR3: TGCGCCAGCAGCACAGGGGATCAGGATGGCTACACCTTC. Its protein product is CASSTGDQDGYTF.

The chain joins TRBV30 to TRBJ1-1; D not certain. Trimming pared 2 bases from V and 1 base from J, leaving 8 bases between. CDR1 and CDR2 from the germline V gene are GTSNPN and SVGIG (reference sequence). The CDR3 is 13 residues long. CDR3 sequence reads: CAWSLQRNTEAFF. CDR3 DNA: TGTGCCTGGAGTCTACAGAGGAACACTGAAGCTTTCTTT. The full variable domain, its missing parts supplied by reference TRBV30 and TRBJ1-1, is SQTIHQWPATLVQPVGSPLSLECTVEGTSNPNLYWYRQAAGRGLQLLFYSVGIGQISSEVPQNLSASRPQDRQFILSSKKLLLSDSGFYLCAWSLQRNTEAFFGQGTRLTVV.

This clone was picked up one time. This chain links TRBV28 with TRBJ2-3; D not certain. With 3 bases removed from V and 0 bases from J, the gap between germline ends came to 10 bases. Per the germline V gene, CDR1 is MDHEN and CDR2 is SYDVKM. This CDR3 comprises 15 residues. CDR3 sequence (DNA): TGTGCCAGCAGTTTTTTGGTCCCTAGCACAGATACGCAGTATTTT. Protein sequence: CASSFLVPSTDTQYF. Combining the CDR3 with reference TRBV28 and TRBJ2-3 gives the whole variable domain DVKVTQSSRYLVKRTGEKVFLECVQDMDHENMFWYRQDPGLGLRLIYFSYDVKMKEKGDIPEGYSVSREKKERFSLILESASTNQTSMYLCASSFLVPSTDTQYFGPGTRLTVL.

This clone was found once. This chain uses TRBV7-3 with TRBJ2-5, with 11 positions matching TRBD2. CDR1 and CDR2 (germline): SGHTA, FQGTGA. Trimming at V came to 5 bases and at J to 3 bases, leaving 2 bases not matched to a gene. This CDR3 spans 14 amino acids. In DNA form, the CDR3 reads TGTGCCAGCAGCCAGACTAGCGGGGAAGAGACCCAGTACTTC. It codes for CASSQTSGEETQYF.

This chain uses TRBV6-5 with TRBJ2-1; 8 positions agree with TRBD2. The V gene end was trimmed by 7 bases and the J gene end by 2 bases; junction bases not matched to a gene: 7. The V gene's germline CDR1 is MNHEY and CDR2 SVGAGI. The CDR3 is 15 residues long. Here the CDR3 DNA reads TGTGCCAGCACCCCCGCCGGGGGGGCCTACAATGAGCAGTTCTTC. This encodes CASTPAGGAYNEQFF.

The chain carries TRBV7-6 and TRBJ2-7, with a tentative D call TRBD1 (6 bases). There are 15 residues in the CDR3. Trimming stripped 0 bases from V and 1 base from J, with 10 bases between. Germline lookup yields CDR1 SGHVS and CDR2 FNYEAQ. CDR3 sequence reads: CASSLASDSSYEQYF. The CDR3 nucleotides read TGTGCCAGCAGCTTAGCGTCGGACAGTTCCTACGAGCAGTACTTC.

The chain recombines TRBV5-4 with TRBJ2-1; 8 bases fit TRBD2. In germline, CDR1 is SGHNT, CDR2 YYREEE (reference sequence). With 4 bases clipped from V and 4 bases from J, the junction kept 10 bases outside the gene matches. The CDR3 contains 16 residues. DNA of the CDR3: TGTGCCAGCAGCACCCGTGGAGCGGGGGAATACAATGAGCAGTTCTTC. Its protein product is CASSTRGAGEYNEQFF.

The chain employs TRBV7-2 and TRBJ1-4, with 7 bases that match TRBD1. The CDR3 is 15 residues long. V dropped 5 bases and J dropped 7; count of bases not matched to a gene: 10. Germline V gene data show CDR1 as SGHTA and CDR2 as FQGNSA. CDR3 bases: TGTGCCAGCAGCGCCAACAGGGGAGCAAGTGAAAAACTGTTTTTT. As protein: CASSANRGASEKLFF.

This rearrangement joins TRBV11-2 to TRBJ1-5; possibly TRBD1 for D (6 bases). With 5 bases removed from V and 1 base from J, the gap between germline ends came to 12 bases. This CDR3 has 15 amino acids. Per germline, CDR1 SGHAT and CDR2 FQNNGV. The CDR3 DNA follows: TGTGCCAGCAGCCGGGGGGCAGGGAGCAATCAGCCCCAGCATTTT. Its translation is CASSRGAGSNQPQHF.

This chain connects TRBV4-3 to TRBJ2-7; TRBD1 might be the D (6 bases). The V gene lost 1 base and the J gene lost 2 bases, with 9 bases spanning the gap. Germline-derived CDR1 and CDR2 are LGHNA and YSLEER. This CDR3 region has 14 residues. CDR3: CASSQASGAYEQYF. In DNA, the CDR3 is TGCGCCAGCAGCCAAGCGTCAGGGGCCTACGAGCAGTACTTC.

The chain couples TRBV4-1 to TRBJ2-1, with TRBD2 matching 9 bases. V shed 3 bases and J 0 bases; nucleotides not matched to a gene: 9. From germline, CDR1 is MGHRA and CDR2 YSYEKL. There are 18 residues in the CDR3. The CDR3 reads CASSHHPSGVDSYNEQFF. CDR3 in DNA: TGCGCCAGCAGCCACCATCCTAGCGGGGTGGACTCCTACAATGAGCAGTTCTTC.

The V and J genes are TRBV4-1 and TRBJ2-1, with 7 bases fitting TRBD1. This CDR3 region has 18 residues. CDR1 is MGHRA, CDR2 YSYEKL, per germline. The V gene end was trimmed by 3 bases and the J gene end by 0 bases; junction bases not matched to a gene: 11. The chain's CDR3 is CASSHLGTVLGSYNEQFF. CDR3 nucleotide sequence: TGCGCCAGCAGCCACCTCGGGACAGTCCTCGGCTCCTACAATGAGCAGTTCTTC.

The rearrangement uses TRBV6-5 and TRBJ1-4; no clear D. The CDR3 has 15 residues. V lost 0 bases and J 7 bases, leaving 12 bases between the germline ends. CDR1 and CDR2 from the germline V gene are MNHEY and SVGAGI. CDR3 in DNA: TGTGCCAGCAGTTACTCAAAGACGGTCGGTGAAAAACTGTTTTTT. Amino acids: CASSYSKTVGEKLFF.